Presented here are 17 T cell receptor beta chains from one specimen sequenced in a study of T cell responses to AZD1222 COVID-19 vaccine. Clones were read by immunoSEQ multiplex PCR, and TCRdb kept only the in-frame ones, dropping some. This sample has around 65,000 clones, with roughly 85% found just once. The sample here was peripheral blood, taken 28 days after the second AZD1222 dose. These receptor sequences come from an adult who received the AZD1222 COVID-19 vaccine.

Notes on this clone: The same CDR3 arises from other DNA sequences in this sample as well. The chain couples TRBV14 to TRBJ1-1; D is perhaps TRBD1 (6 bases). The CDR3 is made up of 16 amino acids. The germline V gene has CDR1 SGHDN and CDR2 FVKESK. With 0 bases removed from V and 4 bases from J, the gap between germline ends came to 15 bases. CDR3 sequence: CASSQDLGRGGTEAFF. DNA of the CDR3: TGTGCCAGCAGCCAAGATTTGGGGAGGGGGGGCACTGAAGCTTTCTTT.

The rearrangement links TRBV10-3 to TRBJ2-1; the D gene is possibly TRBD2 (6 bases). Germline V gene lookup returns CDR1 ENHRY and CDR2 SYGVKD. V shed 10 bases and J shed 0 bases, with 10 bases lying between them. The CDR3 has 13 amino acids. CDR3 loop: CATRRDSYNEQFF. The CDR3 DNA is TGTGCCACCCGGCGGGACTCCTACAATGAGCAGTTCTTC.

V gene TRBV5-8 combines with J gene TRBJ1-1; possibly TRBD1 for D (6 bases). Trimming removed 0 bases at V and 11 bases at J, with 11 bases between. CDR3 length: 12 residues. Germline CDR1 reads SGHTS; CDR2 reads YDEGEE. The DNA for the CDR3 is TGTGCCAGCAGCTTGGTCAGGGGTGAGGCTTTCTTT. Amino acids: CASSLVRGEAFF.

J is TRBJ2-1 and V is TRBV3-1 (or the pseudogene TRBV3-2), with 9 positions matching TRBD2. Looked up from germline, CDR1 is LGHDT and CDR2 is YNNKEL (reference sequence). Trimming at V came to 3 bases and at J to 5 bases, leaving 14 bases not matched to a gene. This CDR3 comprises 18 residues. Here the CDR3 DNA reads TGTGCCAGCAGCCATCTCCCAACCCAGCGGGGGGCGGACAATGAGCAGTTCTTC. Translation: CASSHLPTQRGADNEQFF.

The rearrangement uses TRBV3-1 (or the pseudogene TRBV3-2) and TRBJ1-2; D is unclear. Germline V gene sequence: CDR1 LGHDT, CDR2 YNNKEL (reference sequence). The CDR3 contains 16 residues. The germline V and J ends were trimmed by 5 bases and 8 bases, with 24 bases remaining between them. This chain's CDR3 is CASSRSGQSLNGGYTF. CDR3 bases: TGTGCCAGCAGCAGATCCGGCCAGTCCCTCAACGGAGGCTACACCTTC.

In this sample, this clone turned up once. The chain carries TRBV10-3 and TRBJ2-7; D not resolved. Germline V gene data show CDR1 as ENHRY and CDR2 as SYGVKD. Trimming cost V 2 bases and J 0 bases, with 14 bases left between them. The CDR3 runs 16 residues. The CDR3 is CAISEGVASSSYEQYF. CDR3 sequence (DNA): TGTGCCATCAGTGAGGGGGTGGCGTCCAGCTCCTACGAGCAGTACTTC.

The V gene is TRBV12-3 or TRBV12-4, the J gene TRBJ1-6; D unclear. CDR3 size: 12 residues. V was trimmed by 2 bases and J by 10 bases, leaving 6 bases between them. DNA of the CDR3: TGTGCCAGCAGTTTACAGGTGTCACCCCTCCACTTT. It codes for CASSLQVSPLHF.

The CDR3 DNA follows: TGTGCCAGCAGTCTAGCGGGAAGCATCTTGGCTAGCACAGATACGCAGTATTTT. Protein sequence: CASSLAGSILASTDTQYF. This rearrangement joins TRBV2 to TRBJ2-3; 9 bases are a match to TRBD2. Germline CDR1 SNHLY, CDR2 FYNNEI. V gave up 5 bases and J gave up 0 bases; unmatched junction bases: 12. The CDR3 is 18 residues long.

The chain uses TRBV30 and TRBJ2-3; 9 nucleotides match TRBD1. The V segment lost 2 bases and the J segment 4 bases; nucleotides outside the gene matches: 19. Germline assignment: CDR1 GTSNPN and CDR2 SVGIG (reference sequence). CDR3 length: 19 amino acids. The CDR3 loop reads CAWSPPKRTGALGADTQYF. CDR3 DNA sequence: TGTGCCTGGAGTCCCCCCAAAAGGACAGGGGCTCTAGGGGCAGATACGCAGTATTTT.

This chain uses TRBV5-4 with TRBJ1-3; 9 bases line up with TRBD1. V shed 4 bases, J shed 5 bases, and the junction held 4 bases outside the gene matches. The germline gives CDR1 SGHNT, CDR2 YYREEE (reference sequence). The CDR3 totals 14 residues. The CDR3 DNA reads as TGTGCCAGCAGCGAACAGGGGGCTCGAAACACCATATATTTT. It translates to CASSEQGARNTIYF.

This clone was counted a single time. The chain links TRBV7-9 to TRBJ1-2; D is unclear. From germline, CDR1 is SEHNR and CDR2 FQNEAQ (reference sequence). The CDR3 loop spans 12 amino acids. Trimming removed 6 bases from V and 4 bases from J, with 9 bases in between. Here the CDR3 reads CASRRSGYGYTF. CDR3 sequence (DNA): TGTGCCAGCAGACGGTCTGGCTATGGCTACACCTTC.

This clone is a singleton in its sample. CDR3 DNA sequence: TGCGCCAGCAGCCGACAACACACAGCGTTCTCTGACAATGAGCAGTTCTTC. This encodes CASSRQHTAFSDNEQFF. J is TRBJ2-1 and V is TRBV4-1; D is undetermined. This CDR3 is built from 17 residues. V was clipped by 4 bases and J by 5 bases, with 21 bases between them. Per germline, CDR1 MGHRA and CDR2 YSYEKL.

The chain employs TRBV15 and TRBJ2-7, with D unclear. CDR1 and CDR2 (germline): LNHNV, YYDKDF (reference sequence). With 0 bases removed from V and 2 bases from J, the gap between germline ends came to 17 bases. This CDR3 has 17 amino acids. CDR3 DNA sequence: TGTGCCACCAGCAGAGATATTCAGCCTCCCCTTACCTACGAGCAGTACTTC. It is translated as CATSRDIQPPLTYEQYF.

The chain combines TRBV5-1 with TRBJ1-2; a weak D match, TRBD1 (6 bases). Trimming shortened V by 2 bases and J by 5 bases, and 13 bases separated the two germline ends. Germline V lookup: CDR1 SGHRS, CDR2 YFSETQ. The CDR3 sequence is 14 residues long. This CDR3 is CASSFLQGAYGYTF. The CDR3, as DNA: TGCGCCAGCAGCTTCCTACAGGGAGCTTATGGCTACACCTTC. The variable domain in full, with the rest retrieved from reference TRBV5-1 and TRBJ1-2, is KAGVTQTPRYLIKTRGQQVTLSCSPISGHRSVSWYQQTPGQGLQFLFEYFSETQRNKGNFPGRFSGRQFSNSRSEMNVSTLELGDSALYLCASSFLQGAYGYTFGSGTRLTVV.

The CDR3 nucleotides read TGCGCCAGCAGCCCGGAAGGGGATCAGCCCCAGCATTTT. Translated: CASSPEGDQPQHF. The chain combines TRBV5-1 with TRBJ1-5, with D tentatively TRBD1 (5 bases). The germline V gene has CDR1 SGHRS and CDR2 YFSETQ. The CDR3 is 13 amino acids. V was cut by 4 bases and J by 5 bases, with 10 bases left in between.

V usage is TRBV12-5 and J usage is TRBJ1-2; no clear D. This CDR3 is 14 amino acids long. V was trimmed by 6 bases and J by 4 bases, leaving 15 bases between them. Germline CDR1 and CDR2: LGHNT and FRNRAP. The CDR3 DNA reads TGTGCTAGTGGCGCTGGACCAGACCTCTATGGCTACACCTTC. This encodes CASGAGPDLYGYTF. The full variable domain, with the rest looked up from reference TRBV12-5 and TRBJ1-2, is DARVTQTPRHKVTEMGQEVTMRCQPILGHNTVFWYRQTMMQGLELLAYFRNRAPLDDSGMPKDRFSAEMPDATLATLKIQPSEPRDSAVYFCASGAGPDLYGYTFGSGTRLTVV.

This clone was counted a few times. This rearrangement joins TRBV12-3 or TRBV12-4 to TRBJ1-2; 7 bases align to TRBD1. The CDR3 is made up of 13 amino acids. After removal of 3 bases from V and 7 bases from J, the junction contained 5 bases not matched to a gene. CDR3 amino acids: CASSFTGASGYTF. CDR3 DNA: TGTGCCAGCAGTTTCACAGGGGCTAGTGGCTACACCTTC.